This T cell receptor beta chain appears in the sequencing data of a study of response to subunit inactivated influenza vaccine. TCRdb reanalysed the RT-PCR reads using MiXCR and keeps one entry per CDR3 protein. The sample has fewer than 650,000 distinct CDR3 sequences; about an eighth are singletons. This clonotype was seen a handful of times. As yet, its antigen is unknown. Germline V gene data show CDR1 as SQVTM and CDR2 as ANQGSEA. CDR3 length: 15 residues. V trimming: 0 bases; J trimming: 4 bases; junction bases outside the gene matches: 9. General study results and limits: With each seasonal influenza vaccination, the authors suggested, few new T cells are recruited.

The specimen comprised PBMCs from blood, sampled roughly 6 weeks after vaccination. V gene TRBV29-1 combines with J gene TRBJ2-7; 7 nucleotides agree with TRBD2. This clonotype was obtained from a man over 45 who received an inactivated influenza vaccine. CDR3 nucleotide sequence: TGCAGCGTTGAAGATTGGGGGGAGGGCCGTTACGAGCAGTACTTC. It yields the protein CSVEDWGEGRYEQYF.